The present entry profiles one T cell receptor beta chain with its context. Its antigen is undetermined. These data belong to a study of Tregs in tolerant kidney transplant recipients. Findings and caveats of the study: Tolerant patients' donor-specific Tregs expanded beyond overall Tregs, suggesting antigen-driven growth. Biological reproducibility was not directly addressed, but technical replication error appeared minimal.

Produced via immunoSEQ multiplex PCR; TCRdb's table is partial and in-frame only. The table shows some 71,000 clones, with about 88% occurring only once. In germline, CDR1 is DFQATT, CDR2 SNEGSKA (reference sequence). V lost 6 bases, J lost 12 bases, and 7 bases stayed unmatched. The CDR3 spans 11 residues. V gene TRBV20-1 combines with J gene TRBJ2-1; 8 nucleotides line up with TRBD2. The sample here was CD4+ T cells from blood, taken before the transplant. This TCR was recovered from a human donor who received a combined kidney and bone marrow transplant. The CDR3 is CSARGGGGQFF. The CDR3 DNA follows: TGCAGTGCCCGGGGGGGAGGTGGGCAGTTCTTC.